A single sample gave rise to the 13 T cell receptor beta chains below, sequenced in a study of blood T cell repertoires in COVID-19. Using immunoSEQ multiplex PCR, the repertoire was profiled, and TCRdb retains in-frame clones only, with some absent. The sample shows approximately 100,000 clones, roughly 92% of them seen only once. Sequencing was performed on peripheral blood. Receptor source: a man between 60 and 75 years old with acute or convalescent COVID-19.

This clone was observed once. The V gene is TRBV3-1 (or the pseudogene TRBV3-2), the J gene TRBJ2-1, with D perhaps matching TRBD1 (6 bases). The CDR3 runs 14 residues. Germline V CDR1 and CDR2: LGHDT, YNNKEL (reference sequence). V was clipped by 6 bases and J by 7 bases, with 16 bases between them. The CDR3 nucleotides are TGTGCCAGCAGAATGGACAGTGGGGTGAATGAGCAGTTCTTC. It yields the protein CASRMDSGVNEQFF.

This rearrangement joins TRBV3-1 (or the pseudogene TRBV3-2) to TRBJ2-5; tentatively, D is TRBD2 (6 bases). CDR1 LGHDT and CDR2 YNNKEL come from the germline V gene (reference sequence). The CDR3 is made up of 15 amino acids. V lost 1 base and J 5 bases, leaving 14 bases between the germline ends. CDR3 protein: CASSQGPTAGETQYF. The CDR3 DNA follows: TGTGCCAGCAGCCAAGGCCCGACCGCGGGGGAGACCCAGTACTTC.

The chain carries TRBV24-1 and TRBJ2-1; TRBD2 agrees at 14 bases. CDR1 and CDR2 (germline): KGHDR, SFDVKD. Losses at the gene ends were 6 bases for V and 10 bases for J; bases not matched to a gene: 10. The CDR3 runs to 16 residues. The CDR3 DNA reads TGTGCCACCAGTCAACCCGGGACTAGCGGGAGTGGGGAGCAGTTCTTC. This sequence encodes CATSQPGTSGSGEQFF.

The CDR3 coding sequence is TGTGCCAGCAGTAAAGGGACAGTAAACAATGAGCAGTTCTTC. It yields the protein CASSKGTVNNEQFF. V usage is TRBV27 and J usage is TRBJ2-1, with 7 bases fitting TRBD1. Trimming at V came to 5 bases and at J to 5 bases, leaving 6 bases not matched to a gene. Germline assignment: CDR1 MNHEY and CDR2 SMNVEV (reference sequence). This CDR3 has 14 residues.

The genes are TRBV7-2 and TRBJ2-3, with 11 positions matching TRBD2. Germline trimming cut 5 bases from V and 0 bases from J; bases unmatched to any gene: 10. CDR3 length: 18 amino acids. CDR1 is SGHTA, CDR2 FQGNSA, per germline. The CDR3 DNA reads as TGTGCCAGCAGCACAACTAGCGGGAGTGTGGGTAGCACAGATACGCAGTATTTT. Translating it yields CASSTTSGSVGSTDTQYF.

V is TRBV20-1 and J is TRBJ1-2, with a possible D match to TRBD1 (5 bases). The CDR3 consists of 15 residues. Germline CDR1 reads DFQATT; CDR2 reads SNEGSKA (reference sequence). Trimming pared 3 bases from V and 0 bases from J, leaving 14 bases between. The CDR3 coding sequence is TGCAGTGCTAGTATTGGGGCCACTCCTAACTATGGCTACACCTTC. This codes for CSASIGATPNYGYTF.

The J gene is TRBJ2-7, the V gene TRBV7-2, with 9 nucleotides matching TRBD1. V trimming: 5 bases; J trimming: 7 bases; junction bases outside the gene matches: 6. The CDR3 contains 13 residues. Per the germline V gene, CDR1 is SGHTA and CDR2 is FQGNSA. The chain's CDR3 is CASSRDRAGEQYV. The CDR3 DNA reads as TGTGCCAGCAGCCGGGACAGGGCTGGAGAGCAGTACGTC.

Of note for this clone: At one end the junction does not follow the germline gene, possibly because of a read error. This sequence joins TRBV2 and TRBJ2-3; tentatively, D is TRBD2 (6 bases). The CDR3 totals 19 residues. Germline lookup yields CDR1 SNHLY and CDR2 FYNNEI. This CDR3 reads CARRRAGVRTTSSTDTQYF. CDR3 nucleotides: TGTGCCCGCAGGAGAGCCGGTGTTAGGACTACTTCTAGCACAGATACGCAGTATTTT.

The genes are TRBV5-4 and TRBJ2-2; D not certain. Trimming took 0 bases from V and 3 from J, leaving 6 bases between them. Germline V gene lookup returns CDR1 SGHNT and CDR2 YYREEE (reference sequence). The CDR3 is 14 amino acids. DNA of the CDR3: TGTGCCAGCAGCTTGGCCCAGGACACCGGGGAGCTGTTTTTT. Amino acids: CASSLAQDTGELFF. Combining the CDR3 with reference TRBV5-4 and TRBJ2-2 gives the whole variable domain ETGVTQSPTHLIKTRGQQVTLRCSSQSGHNTVSWYQQALGQGPQFIFQYYREEENGRGNFPPRFSGLQFPNYSSELNVNALELDDSALYLCASSLAQDTGELFFGEGSRLTVL.

In its sample, this clone was seen a few times. V and J are TRBV28 and TRBJ2-3, with 12 bases fitting TRBD2. Germline assignment: CDR1 MDHEN and CDR2 SYDVKM. V shed 7 bases and J 7 bases; nucleotides not matched to a gene: 9. This CDR3 contains 15 residues. In nucleotides, the CDR3 is TGTGCCAGCACCCCAACTAGCGGGAGGATGTATACGCAGTATTTT. Protein: CASTPTSGRMYTQYF.

This chain links TRBV28 with TRBJ1-1; D might be TRBD1 (5 bases). Germline CDR1 and CDR2: MDHEN and SYDVKM. Deletions cut 5 bases from V and 3 bases from J, with 13 bases between. The CDR3 covers 14 residues. The CDR3 loop reads CASSTQGYHTEAFF. DNA for the CDR3: TGTGCCAGCAGTACCCAGGGATACCACACTGAAGCTTTCTTT.

The chain links TRBV3-1 (or the pseudogene TRBV3-2) to TRBJ1-1, with D possibly TRBD1 on 6 matching bases. Germline V lookup: CDR1 LGHDT, CDR2 YNNKEL (reference sequence). V lost 3 bases, J lost 1 base, and 9 bases lay in between. The CDR3 runs 14 residues. DNA for the CDR3: TGTGCCAGCAGCCATGCGGACAGGAACACTGAAGCTTTCTTT. Translated: CASSHADRNTEAFF.

The chain uses TRBV4-2 and TRBJ2-3; 7 nucleotides agree with TRBD1. V trimming: 3 bases; J trimming: 5 bases; junction bases outside the gene matches: 14. The CDR3 is 17 amino acids. From germline, CDR1 is LGHNA and CDR2 YNFKEQ. The CDR3 here is CASSQATGDGIRDTQYF. The CDR3 nucleotides read TGTGCCAGCAGCCAGGCAACAGGGGACGGTATAAGAGATACGCAGTATTTT.